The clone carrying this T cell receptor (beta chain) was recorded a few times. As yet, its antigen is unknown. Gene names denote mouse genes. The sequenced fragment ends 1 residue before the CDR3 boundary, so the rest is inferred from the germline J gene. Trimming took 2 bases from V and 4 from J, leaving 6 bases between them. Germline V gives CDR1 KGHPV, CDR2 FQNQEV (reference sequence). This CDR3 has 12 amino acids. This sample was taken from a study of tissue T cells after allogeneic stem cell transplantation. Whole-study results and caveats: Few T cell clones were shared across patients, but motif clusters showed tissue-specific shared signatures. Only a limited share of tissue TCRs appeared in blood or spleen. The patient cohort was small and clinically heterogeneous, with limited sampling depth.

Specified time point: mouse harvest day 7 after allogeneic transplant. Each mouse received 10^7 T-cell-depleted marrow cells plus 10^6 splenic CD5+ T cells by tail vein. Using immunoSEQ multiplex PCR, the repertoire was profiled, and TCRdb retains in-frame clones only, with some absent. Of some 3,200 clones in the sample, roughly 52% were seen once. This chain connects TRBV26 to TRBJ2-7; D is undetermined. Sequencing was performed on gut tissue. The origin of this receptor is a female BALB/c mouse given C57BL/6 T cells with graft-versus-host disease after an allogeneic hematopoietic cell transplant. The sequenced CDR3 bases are TGTGCCAGCAGTCTGGGGAGTTATGAACAGTAC. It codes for CASSLGSYEQY. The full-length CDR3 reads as CASSLGSYEQYF.